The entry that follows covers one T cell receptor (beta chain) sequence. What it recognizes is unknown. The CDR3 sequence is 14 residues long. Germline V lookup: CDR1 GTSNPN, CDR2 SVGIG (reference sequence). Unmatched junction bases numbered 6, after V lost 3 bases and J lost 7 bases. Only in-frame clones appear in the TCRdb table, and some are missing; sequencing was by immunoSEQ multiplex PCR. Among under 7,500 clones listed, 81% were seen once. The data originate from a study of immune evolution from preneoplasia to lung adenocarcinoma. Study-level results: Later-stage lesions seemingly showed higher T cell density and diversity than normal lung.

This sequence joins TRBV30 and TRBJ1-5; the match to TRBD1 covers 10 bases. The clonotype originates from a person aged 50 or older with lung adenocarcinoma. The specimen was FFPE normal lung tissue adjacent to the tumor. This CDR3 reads CAWRGTGVSQPQHF. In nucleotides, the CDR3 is TGTGCCTGGAGGGGGACAGGGGTTTCGCAGCCCCAGCATTTT.